This TCR beta chain was recovered during a study of cytomegalovirus exposure and HLA in healthy donors. Sequencing was performed with immunoSEQ multiplex PCR; in TCRdb, only in-frame clones are kept and a portion is missing. The table shows about 68,000 clones, with about nine tenths occurring only once. Points from the study as a whole: Most TCR sequences proved rare, with some public TCRs found in many donors. Listed as cytomegalovirus-associated were 150 or so TCR beta chains. As was reported, the classifier diagnosed cytomegalovirus status with high specificity and sensitivity.

Germline V gene data show CDR1 as MDHEN and CDR2 as SYDVKM. The J segment lost 2 bases and the V segment lost 8 bases, leaving 6 bases of the junction unmatched. The CDR3 runs to 14 residues. About this clone: The antigen remains undetermined.

From the approximately 120-subject validation cohort, which was separate from the roughly 670-subject first cohort, the donors were drawn. This clonotype originated in a man between 18 and 29 years old in good health and CMV-seronegative. The sample taken for sequencing was PBMCs. The V gene is TRBV28, the J gene TRBJ1-3; TRBD1 matches 7 bases. The CDR3 DNA reads as TGTGCCAGCCAAACAGGGGAAACTGGAAACACCATATATTTT. Translated, it gives CASQTGETGNTIYF.